This T cell receptor (beta chain) was obtained from a study of cytomegalovirus exposure and HLA in healthy donors. Study results and caveats: Trimming of TCR beta V- and J-genes showed a link, identified in a later analysis, to a missense DCLRE1C variant. A later analysis, which compared TCR beta chains of equal frequency, found the HLA-associated ones more clonally expanded. An analysis that came later showed most CMV-associated TCR beta chains appearing HLA-restricted. Altogether, 150 to 200 TCR beta chains were recorded as cytomegalovirus-associated.

This clone was seen a single time. Its cognate antigen is unknown. 13 Jbeta primers and 60 Vbeta primers were used for the PCR. Using immunoSEQ multiplex PCR, the repertoire was profiled, and TCRdb retains in-frame clones only, with some absent. The table lists some 200,000 clones, approximately 79% of them singletons. Germline V lookup: CDR1 SQVTM, CDR2 ANQGSEA. V was trimmed by 1 base and J by 5 bases, leaving 8 bases between them. The CDR3 spans 12 residues. The chain couples TRBV29-1 to TRBJ1-1; D is perhaps TRBD1 (5 bases). The sample was PBMCs. The TCR comes from a man aged 50-60 years in good health and CMV-seronegative. The CDR3 reads CSVEGGGTEAFF. The CDR3 DNA reads TGCAGCGTTGAAGGGGGGGGTACTGAAGCTTTCTTT.